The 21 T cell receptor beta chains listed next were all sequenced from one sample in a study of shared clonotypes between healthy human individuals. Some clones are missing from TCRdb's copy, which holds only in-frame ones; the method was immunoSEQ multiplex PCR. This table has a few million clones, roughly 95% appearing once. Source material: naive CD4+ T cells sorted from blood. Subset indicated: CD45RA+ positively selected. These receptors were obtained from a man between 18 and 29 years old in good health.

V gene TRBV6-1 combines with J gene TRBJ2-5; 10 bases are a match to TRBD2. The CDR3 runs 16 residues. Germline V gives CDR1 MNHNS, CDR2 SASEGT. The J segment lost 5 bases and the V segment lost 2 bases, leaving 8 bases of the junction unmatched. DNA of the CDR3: TGTGCCAGCAGTGAATTTAGGACTAGCGGTTGGGAGACCCAGTACTTC. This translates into CASSEFRTSGWETQYF.

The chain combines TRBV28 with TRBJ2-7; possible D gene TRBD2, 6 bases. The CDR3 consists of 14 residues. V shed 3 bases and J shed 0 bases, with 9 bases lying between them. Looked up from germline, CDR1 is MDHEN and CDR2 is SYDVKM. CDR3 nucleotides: TGTGCCAGCAGTTTTGGAGGGTACTCCTACGAGCAGTACTTC. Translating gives CASSFGGYSYEQYF.

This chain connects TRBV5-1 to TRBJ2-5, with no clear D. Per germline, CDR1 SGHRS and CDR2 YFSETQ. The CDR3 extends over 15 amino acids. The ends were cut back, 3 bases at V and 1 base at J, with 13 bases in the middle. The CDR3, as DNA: TGCGCCAGCAGCTCGGATCCAGGCCCCCAAGAGACCCAGTACTTC. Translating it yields CASSSDPGPQETQYF.

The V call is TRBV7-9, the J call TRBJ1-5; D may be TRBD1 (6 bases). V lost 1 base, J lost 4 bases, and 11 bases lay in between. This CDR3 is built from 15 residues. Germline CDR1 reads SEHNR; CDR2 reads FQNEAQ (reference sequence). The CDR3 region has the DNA TGTGCCAGCAGCTTAGGACAGGTTGGGAATCAGCCCCAGCATTTT. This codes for CASSLGQVGNQPQHF.

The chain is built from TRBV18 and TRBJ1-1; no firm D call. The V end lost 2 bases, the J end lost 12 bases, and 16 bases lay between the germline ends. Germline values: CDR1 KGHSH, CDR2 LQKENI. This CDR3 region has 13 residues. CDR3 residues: CASSPGSSTGTFF. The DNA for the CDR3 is TGTGCCAGCTCACCAGGAAGTTCGACGGGGACTTTCTTT.

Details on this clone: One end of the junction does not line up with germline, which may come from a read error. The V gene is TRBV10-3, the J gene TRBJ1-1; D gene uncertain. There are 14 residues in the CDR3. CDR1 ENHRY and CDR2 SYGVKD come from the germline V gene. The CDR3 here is CAISGTSTNTKAFF. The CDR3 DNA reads TGTGCCATCAGTGGGACTTCTACGAACACTAAAGCTTTCTTT.

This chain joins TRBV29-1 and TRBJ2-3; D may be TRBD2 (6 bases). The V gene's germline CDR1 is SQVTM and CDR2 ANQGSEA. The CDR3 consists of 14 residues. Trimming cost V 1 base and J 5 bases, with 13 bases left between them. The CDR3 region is CSVEGGVNGDTQYF. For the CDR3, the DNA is TGCAGCGTTGAAGGGGGGGTAAATGGAGATACGCAGTATTTT.

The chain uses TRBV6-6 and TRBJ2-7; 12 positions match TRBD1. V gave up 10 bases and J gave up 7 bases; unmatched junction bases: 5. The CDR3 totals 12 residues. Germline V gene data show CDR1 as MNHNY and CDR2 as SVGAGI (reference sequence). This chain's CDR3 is CATGQGAREQYF. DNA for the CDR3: TGTGCCACGGGACAGGGGGCGCGGGAGCAGTACTTC.

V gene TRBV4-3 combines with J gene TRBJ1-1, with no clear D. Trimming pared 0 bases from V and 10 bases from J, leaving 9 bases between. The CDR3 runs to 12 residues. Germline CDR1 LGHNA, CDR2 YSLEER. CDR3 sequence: CASSQEGYSAFF. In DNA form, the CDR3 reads TGCGCCAGCAGCCAAGAGGGGTACTCAGCTTTCTTT.

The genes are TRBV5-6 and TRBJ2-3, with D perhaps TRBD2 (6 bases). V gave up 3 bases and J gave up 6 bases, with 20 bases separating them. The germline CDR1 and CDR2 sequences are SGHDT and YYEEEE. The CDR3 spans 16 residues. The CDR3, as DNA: TGTGCCAGCAGCTCCGACGGACTAACCAAATGGGATACGCAGTATTTT. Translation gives CASSSDGLTKWDTQYF.

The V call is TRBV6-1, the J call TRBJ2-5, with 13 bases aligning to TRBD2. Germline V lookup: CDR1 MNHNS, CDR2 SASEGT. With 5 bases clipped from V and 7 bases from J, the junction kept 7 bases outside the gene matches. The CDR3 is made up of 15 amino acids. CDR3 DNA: TGTGCCAGCAGTCCTGGACTAGCGGGAGCAGGGACCCAGTACTTC. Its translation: CASSPGLAGAGTQYF.

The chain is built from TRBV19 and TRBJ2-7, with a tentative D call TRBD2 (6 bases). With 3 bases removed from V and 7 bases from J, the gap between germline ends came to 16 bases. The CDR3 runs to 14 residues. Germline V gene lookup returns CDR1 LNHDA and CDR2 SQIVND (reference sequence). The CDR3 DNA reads TGTGCCAGTAGTATCGATATGGGGACTCGAGAGCAGTACTTC. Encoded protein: CASSIDMGTREQYF.

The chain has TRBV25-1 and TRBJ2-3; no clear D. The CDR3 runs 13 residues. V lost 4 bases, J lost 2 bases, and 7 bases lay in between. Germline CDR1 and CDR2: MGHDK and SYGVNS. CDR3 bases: TGTGCCAGCAGTGCCCAGCTCACAGATACGCAGTATTTT. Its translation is CASSAQLTDTQYF.

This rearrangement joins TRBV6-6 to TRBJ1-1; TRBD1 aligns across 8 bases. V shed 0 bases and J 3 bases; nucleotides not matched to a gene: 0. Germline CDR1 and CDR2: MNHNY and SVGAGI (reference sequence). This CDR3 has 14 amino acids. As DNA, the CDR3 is TGTGCCAGCAGTTACTCGACAGGGGACACTGAAGCTTTCTTT. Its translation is CASSYSTGDTEAFF.

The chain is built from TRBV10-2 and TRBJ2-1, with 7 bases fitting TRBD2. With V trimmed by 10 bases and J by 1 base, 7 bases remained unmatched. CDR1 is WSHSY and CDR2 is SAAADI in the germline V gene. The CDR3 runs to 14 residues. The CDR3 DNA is TGCGCCACCTCTGGGGGGGGGTCCTACAATGAGCAGTTCTTC. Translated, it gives CATSGGGSYNEQFF.

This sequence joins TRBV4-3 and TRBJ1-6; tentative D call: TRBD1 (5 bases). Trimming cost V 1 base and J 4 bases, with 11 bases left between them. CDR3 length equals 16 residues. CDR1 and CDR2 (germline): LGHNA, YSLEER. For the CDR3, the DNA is TGCGCCAGCAGCCAAGGGCCCCGGGGGTATAATTCACCCCTCCACTTT. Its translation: CASSQGPRGYNSPLHF.

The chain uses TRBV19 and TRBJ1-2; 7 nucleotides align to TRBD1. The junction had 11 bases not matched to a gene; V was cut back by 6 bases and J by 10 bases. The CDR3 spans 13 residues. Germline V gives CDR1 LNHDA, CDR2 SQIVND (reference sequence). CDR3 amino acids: CASSFGTADLYTF. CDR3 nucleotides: TGTGCCAGTAGCTTCGGGACAGCCGATCTCTACACCTTC.

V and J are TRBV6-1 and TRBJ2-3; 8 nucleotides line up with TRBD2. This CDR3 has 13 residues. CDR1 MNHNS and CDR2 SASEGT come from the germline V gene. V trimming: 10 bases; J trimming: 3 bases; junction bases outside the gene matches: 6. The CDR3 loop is CATLSGTTDTQYF. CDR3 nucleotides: TGTGCCACCCTTAGCGGGACTACAGATACGCAGTATTTT.

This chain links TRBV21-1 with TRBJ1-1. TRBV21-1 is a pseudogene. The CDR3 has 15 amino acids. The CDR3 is CASSKVPGGGVEAFF. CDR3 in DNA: TGTGCCAGCAGCAAAGTACCGGGAGGTGGGGTAGAAGCTTTCTTT.

The CDR3 coding sequence is TGTGCCAGCAGTTCCTCGGGAGGGCTGAACACCGGGGAGCTGTTTTTT. Translation gives CASSSSGGLNTGELFF. The chain uses TRBV6-5 and TRBJ2-2, with 8 nucleotides matching TRBD2. The CDR3 is 16 amino acids. Germline assignment: CDR1 MNHEY and CDR2 SVGAGI. J was trimmed by 1 base and V by 4 bases; bases with no gene match: 5.

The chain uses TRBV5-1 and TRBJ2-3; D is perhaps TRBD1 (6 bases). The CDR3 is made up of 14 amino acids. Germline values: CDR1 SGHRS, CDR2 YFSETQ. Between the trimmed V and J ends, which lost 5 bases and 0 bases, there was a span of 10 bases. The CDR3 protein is CASRDTGSTDTQYF. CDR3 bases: TGCGCCAGCAGGGACACAGGGAGCACAGATACGCAGTATTTT.